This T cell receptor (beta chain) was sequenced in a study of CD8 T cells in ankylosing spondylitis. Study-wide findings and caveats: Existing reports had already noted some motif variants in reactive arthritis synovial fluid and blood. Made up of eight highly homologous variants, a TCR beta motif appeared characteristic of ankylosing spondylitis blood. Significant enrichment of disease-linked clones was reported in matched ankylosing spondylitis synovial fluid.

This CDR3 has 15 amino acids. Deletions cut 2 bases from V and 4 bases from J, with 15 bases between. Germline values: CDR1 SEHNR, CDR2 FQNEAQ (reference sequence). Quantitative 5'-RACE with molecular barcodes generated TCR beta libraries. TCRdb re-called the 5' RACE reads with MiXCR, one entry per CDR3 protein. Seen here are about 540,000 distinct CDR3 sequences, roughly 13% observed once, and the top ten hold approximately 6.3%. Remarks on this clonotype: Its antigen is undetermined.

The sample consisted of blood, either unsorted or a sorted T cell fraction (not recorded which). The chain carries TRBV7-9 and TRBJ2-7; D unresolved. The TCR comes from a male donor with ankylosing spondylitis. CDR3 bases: TGTGCCAGCAGCTTAAGTTCTGACGTGGCGTACGAGCAGTACTTC. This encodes CASSLSSDVAYEQYF.